These T cell receptor beta chains were read from a single sample in a study of blood T cell repertoires in COVID-19. This table comes from immunoSEQ multiplex PCR, and its TCRdb copy is limited to in-frame clones, with some not included. The table lists 100,000 to 150,000 clones, 83% of them singletons. The sequenced sample was peripheral blood. The source of these receptors is a man older than 75 with active or convalescent COVID-19. Each CDR3 is given with its conserved first and last residue. Each record gives: V gene, clone size, J gene, CDR3 protein. Some rows have no size entry. The others give once, few or many, or a class for an expanded clone.

TRBV5-4	NA	TRBJ2-5	CASSPIGGGKETQYF
TRBV18	NA	TRBJ2-7	CASSPGGSSGGYEQYF
TRBV7-9	NA	TRBJ2-3	CASSLAGGFGDTQYF
TRBV28	NA	TRBJ1-5	CASSSKTGFGNQPQHF
TRBV11-2	NA	TRBJ1-3	CASSPQAGGNTIYF
TRBV9	NA	TRBJ1-2	CASSVAGETGYGYTF
TRBV9	NA	TRBJ2-2	CASSVGASGNTGELFF
TRBV6-2/TRBV6-3	NA	TRBJ1-5	CASSYGEISNQPQHF
TRBV9	NA	TRBJ2-1	CASSLGLAGTMSRGYNEQFF
TRBV28	NA	TRBJ1-1	CASSLSPGNTEAFF
TRBV4-2	once	TRBJ1-5	CASSQGGAAQPQHF
TRBV5-8	once	TRBJ1-5	CASSYRDRGNQPQHF
TRBV30	NA	TRBJ2-3	CAWSRGGAADTQYF
TRBV7-3	NA	TRBJ1-1	CASSLTVRGEAFF
TRBV6-2/TRBV6-3	NA	TRBJ1-5	CASIPDRNQPQHF
TRBV7-2	few	TRBJ1-1	CASSFSYRGTEAFF
TRBV9	few	TRBJ2-2	CASSSRTDTGELFF
TRBV29-1	once	TRBJ1-4	CSVGESTGNEKLFF
TRBV4-3	NA	TRBJ1-3	CASSQALRGQGSGNTIYF
TRBV29-1	NA	TRBJ1-6	CSVSLGTGLNSPLHF
TRBV5-4	NA	TRBJ2-3	CASSPEAFGTDTQYF
TRBV6-5	NA	TRBJ1-5	CASTGGAQPQHF
TRBV28	many	TRBJ2-7	CASSSSGTGLREQYF
TRBV4-1	NA	TRBJ1-2	CASSHLGTGDGYTF
TRBV7-8	NA	TRBJ2-3	CASSLAVAGAADTQYF
TRBV15	NA	TRBJ2-2	CATRGRERTGELFF
TRBV27	NA	TRBJ1-2	CASSLSSGGYGYTF
TRBV19	NA	TRBJ1-6	CASATGDGSPLHF
TRBV6-2/TRBV6-3	NA	TRBJ1-2	CASSYSGTDSNYGYTF
TRBV27	NA	TRBJ1-4	CASSSRDRAEKLFF
TRBV28	NA	TRBJ1-2	CASRAQANYGYTF
TRBV5-4	NA	TRBJ1-2	CASSFGAGAGYGYTF
TRBV9	NA	TRBJ2-3	CASSVRPSGGLSDTQYF
TRBV11-2	few	TRBJ1-6	CASSLGGTGPFNSPLHF
TRBV5-4	NA	TRBJ2-3	CASSLISGGTDTQYF
TRBV11-3	NA	TRBJ2-7	CASSLGTGPNYEQYF
TRBV6-6	NA	TRBJ2-5	CASKAEETQYF
TRBV6-5	NA	TRBJ2-3	CASRNSGGQDTQYF
TRBV5-1	NA	TRBJ2-2	CASSHAGTGYTGELFF
TRBV29-1	NA	TRBJ2-4	CSVLQDIQYF
TRBV19	NA	TRBJ1-1	CASRGRHTEAFF
TRBV5-1	NA	TRBJ2-1	CASSLAGGLSYNEQFF
TRBV7-2	NA	TRBJ2-1	CASSLSGRGGSPYNEQFF
TRBV7-6	NA	TRBJ1-2	CASSIGTGGNYGYTF
TRBV10-3	NA	TRBJ2-7	CAISTGVDEQYF
TRBV19	NA	TRBJ1-6	CASSTRTGDIGSPLHF
TRBV5-1	NA	TRBJ2-5	CASSLTGGRETQYF
TRBV2	NA	TRBJ1-5	CASSEGISGNQPQHF